The 22 T cell receptor beta chains below come from one sample, sequenced in a study of vaccination effects on CD4 cells after COVID-19. Clones were sequenced by immunoSEQ multiplex PCR, and TCRdb holds only the in-frame ones, with some missing. The sample yields about 36,000 clones, 70% to 80% seen once. Sequencing followed a ViraFEST assay step that expanded antigen-specific CD4+ T cells with viral peptide pools. The culture ran for 10 days, and then CD4+ T cells were isolated. Sometime from March through December 2020, the person acquired a SARS-CoV-2 infection that PCR confirmed. Their antigens are not known. The source was CD4+ T cells from PBMCs cultured with HCoV-NL63 spike peptides, collected before COVID-19 vaccination. The receptors stem from a human donor who had a prior SARS-CoV-2 infection.

The chain recombines TRBV10-3 with TRBJ1-2; D may be TRBD1 (5 bases). The germline CDR1 and CDR2 sequences are ENHRY and SYGVKD. This CDR3 spans 15 amino acids. The V end was cut by 6 bases, the J end by 4 bases, with 18 bases between. CDR3: CAIRPLGTAVYGYTF. The CDR3 DNA is TGTGCCATCAGGCCCCTTGGGACGGCAGTCTATGGCTACACCTTC.

The V and J genes are TRBV5-1 and TRBJ2-7; D remains ambiguous. CDR1 and CDR2 (germline): SGHRS, YFSETQ. V was clipped by 0 bases and J by 2 bases, with 12 bases between them. The CDR3 covers 15 residues. CDR3 residues: CASSLGDGWTYEQYF. Written as DNA, the CDR3 is TGCGCCAGCAGCTTGGGGGATGGGTGGACCTACGAGCAGTACTTC.

The rearrangement uses TRBV12-5 and TRBJ2-5, with TRBD1 identical over 7 bases. CDR3 size: 14 residues. V gave up 3 bases and J gave up 4 bases; unmatched junction bases: 5. Germline assignment: CDR1 LGHNT and CDR2 FRNRAP. The CDR3 here is CASGFIDRAETQYF. The CDR3 DNA follows: TGTGCTAGTGGTTTCATCGACAGGGCAGAGACCCAGTACTTC.

The chain's CDR3 is CSATRDRGYTF. As DNA, the CDR3 is TGCAGTGCGACCAGGGATCGTGGCTACACCTTC. V usage is TRBV20-1 and J usage is TRBJ1-2; a weak D match, TRBD1 (5 bases). CDR3 size: 11 residues. Germline assignment: CDR1 DFQATT and CDR2 SNEGSKA (reference sequence). The ends were cut back, 6 bases at V and 7 bases at J, with 12 bases in the middle.

The genes are TRBV2 and TRBJ2-3, with D hard to call. Germline V gives CDR1 SNHLY, CDR2 FYNNEI. The CDR3 extends over 14 amino acids. V lost 4 bases and J lost 5, with 13 bases in between. Here the CDR3 DNA reads TGTGCCAGCAGTGTCGTATCAGCTGGAGATACGCAGTATTTT. It is translated as CASSVVSAGDTQYF.

This chain connects TRBV18 to TRBJ2-5; D possibly corresponds to TRBD2 (6 bases). The CDR3 covers 17 residues. Trimming removed 0 bases from V and 3 bases from J, with 17 bases in between. Germline V CDR1 and CDR2: KGHSH, LQKENI. The CDR3 bases are TGTGCCAGCTCACCACCCAGATTAGCGGAAAGGAAAGAGACCCAGTACTTC. This gives the protein CASSPPRLAERKETQYF.

V usage is TRBV7-8 and J usage is TRBJ1-5, with D perhaps matching TRBD1 (5 bases). Between the trimmed V and J ends, which lost 3 bases and 5 bases, there was a span of 11 bases. This CDR3 has 14 amino acids. Looked up from germline, CDR1 is SGHVS and CDR2 is FQNEAQ. CDR3 coding DNA: TGTGCCAGCAGCTTCGGGGGGTTCGATCAGCCCCAGCATTTT. Residues: CASSFGGFDQPQHF.

The table lists this clone with a few counts. The gene calls are TRBV21-1 and TRBJ2-3; no check of the table's D call, TRBD2, against the DNA was made. TRBV21-1 represents a pseudogene. The CDR3 spans 14 residues. As DNA, the CDR3 is TGTGCCAGCAGCAAGGACTGCAAAGGGGATACGCAGTATTTT. Translated: CASSKDCKGDTQYF.

This clone was seen only a few times. The chain recombines TRBV30 with TRBJ1-2; 9 bases are a match to TRBD1. The CDR3 is 16 amino acids. Per the germline V gene, CDR1 is GTSNPN and CDR2 is SVGIG (reference sequence). J was trimmed by 4 bases and V by 1 base; bases with no gene match: 10. CDR3 in amino acids: CAWSGGTGRLGYGYTF. The CDR3 DNA reads TGTGCCTGGAGTGGAGGGACAGGGCGCTTGGGCTATGGCTACACCTTC.

The chain links TRBV5-8 to TRBJ1-1, with D hard to call. CDR3 length equals 11 residues. Trimming removed 5 bases from V and 5 bases from J, with 7 bases in between. Looked up from germline, CDR1 is SGHTS and CDR2 is YDEGEE. CDR3 nucleotide sequence: TGTGCCAGCAGATGGGGTACTGAAGCTTTCTTT. This sequence encodes CASRWGTEAFF.

This clone has only a few counts. This rearrangement joins TRBV7-8 to TRBJ1-3; D is perhaps TRBD1 (5 bases). The germline V gene has CDR1 SGHVS and CDR2 FQNEAQ. V lost 1 base, J lost 0 bases, and 7 bases lay in between. This CDR3 region has 15 residues. The CDR3 bases are TGTGCCAGCAGCTTAGACAGGATCTCTGGAAACACCATATATTTT. Its translation is CASSLDRISGNTIYF.

The CDR3 here is CASSQETQYF. The CDR3 DNA reads as TGTGCCAGCAGCCAAGAGACCCAGTACTTC. The J gene is TRBJ2-5, the V gene TRBV11-2, with D uncertain. The germline CDR1 and CDR2 sequences are SGHAT and FQNNGV. The germline V and J ends were trimmed by 5 bases and 2 bases, with 0 bases remaining between them. The length of the CDR3 is 10 residues. Based on the CDR3 plus reference TRBV11-2 and TRBJ2-5, the full variable domain is EAGVAQSPRYKIIEKRQSVAFWCNPISGHATLYWYQQILGQGPKLLIQFQNNGVVDDSQLPKDRFSAERLKGVDSTLKIQPAKLEDSAVYLCASSQETQYFGPGTRLLVL.

The chain employs TRBV2 and TRBJ1-5, with D perhaps TRBD1 (5 bases). Trimming pared 5 bases from V and 4 bases from J, leaving 18 bases between. CDR3 length equals 16 residues. Germline values: CDR1 SNHLY, CDR2 FYNNEI. The CDR3 spells CASSYTWDVRNQPQHF. The CDR3 DNA follows: TGTGCCAGCAGTTATACCTGGGACGTAAGAAATCAGCCCCAGCATTTT.

This chain uses TRBV7-2 with TRBJ1-3; D call uncertain. Germline lookup yields CDR1 SGHTA and CDR2 FQGNSA. V was pared by 2 bases and J by 7 bases, with 9 bases between. This CDR3 region has 13 residues. The CDR3 reads CASSLFQGNTIYF. In nucleotides, the CDR3 is TGTGCCAGCAGCTTATTCCAAGGGAACACCATATATTTT.

The chain has TRBV5-4 and TRBJ2-5, with TRBD1 as a possible D gene (6 bases). Trimming left V 3 bases short and J 2 bases short, with 14 bases between. In germline, CDR1 is SGHNT, CDR2 YYREEE (reference sequence). The CDR3 contains 15 residues. The CDR3 is CASSSGQIRQETQYF. DNA of the CDR3: TGTGCCAGCAGCTCCGGACAGATTAGGCAAGAGACCCAGTACTTC.

The chain is built from TRBV6-5 and TRBJ1-2; 8 bases map to TRBD1. Per germline, CDR1 MNHEY and CDR2 SVGAGI. The V segment lost 11 bases and the J segment 5 bases; nucleotides outside the gene matches: 7. This CDR3 contains 12 residues. As DNA, the CDR3 is TGTGCCTGCCGGGACAGGTCATATGGCTACACCTTC. Amino acids: CACRDRSYGYTF.

The DNA for the CDR3 is TGTGCCAGCGAACACGGGGCCGGCCAAGAGACCCAGTACTTC. Translation: CASEHGAGQETQYF. V gene TRBV21-1 combines with J gene TRBJ2-5. TRBV21-1 is noted as a pseudogene. The CDR3 length is 14 residues.

The chain employs TRBV12-3 or TRBV12-4 and TRBJ1-4; D unresolved. The length of the CDR3 is 13 residues. Trimming left V 3 bases short and J 8 bases short, with 10 bases between. The CDR3 loop reads CASSFAASEKLFF. As DNA, the CDR3 is TGTGCCAGCAGTTTTGCGGCAAGCGAAAAACTGTTTTTT.

V and J are TRBV5-4 and TRBJ1-2, with TRBD1 identical over 7 bases. The CDR3 is 14 amino acids. Germline CDR1 is SGHNT and CDR2 is YYREEE (reference sequence). With V trimmed by 4 bases and J by 0 bases, 3 bases remained unmatched. CDR3 DNA sequence: TGTGCCAGCAGCACAGGGGATTCTAACTATGGCTACACCTTC. Protein sequence: CASSTGDSNYGYTF.

This clone turned up a few times. The chain carries TRBV23-1 and TRBJ1-6, with 9 bases lining up with TRBD1. TRBV23-1 is labeled an ORF, and its function is uncertain. J was trimmed by 10 bases and V by 3 bases; bases with no gene match: 19. The CDR3 spans 19 residues. For the CDR3, the DNA is TGCGCCAGCAGTCAGATCGGACTAAACAGGGGGCCTTTTTGGTCACCCCTCCACTTT. Protein product: CASSQIGLNRGPFWSPLHF.

This clone has a handful of counts. The gene calls are TRBV28 and TRBJ2-1, with 8 bases fitting TRBD1. Germline CDR1 is MDHEN and CDR2 is SYDVKM. With 7 bases clipped from V and 4 bases from J, the junction kept 18 bases outside the gene matches. The CDR3 has 18 residues. The CDR3 DNA follows: TGTGCCAGCATCGGTCAGACAGGGGAATTTTGGCTTTACAATGAGCAGTTCTTC. Its protein product is CASIGQTGEFWLYNEQFF.

This clone was detected a few times. In DNA, the CDR3 is TGTGCCAGCAGTTACTCGATCTGGAATAGCAATCAGCCCCAGCATTTT. It codes for CASSYSIWNSNQPQHF. The V and J genes are TRBV6-6 and TRBJ1-5; D gene unclear. V was trimmed by 0 bases and J by 0 bases, leaving 9 bases between them. In germline, CDR1 is MNHNY, CDR2 SVGAGI (reference sequence). The CDR3 contains 16 residues.